The 18 T cell receptor beta chains listed next were all sequenced from one sample in a study of T cells in Graves' hyperthyroidism and ophthalmopathy. Amplification targeted TCR beta CDR3 regions from RNA transcripts. Initially, a first-round RT-PCR of the TCR CDR3 employed the HTBI primer set. TCRdb processed the multiplex PCR reads anew with MiXCR; each CDR3 protein has one entry. The sample lists hundreds of thousands of distinct CDR3 sequences, 16% occurring once. Input material: blood. These receptors were taken from a woman aged 40 to 50 with Graves' ophthalmopathy.

This clonotype was observed a few times. CDR3 loop: CASSFGRGSEAFF. The CDR3 DNA reads as TGCGCCAGCAGCTTCGGACGGGGCTCTGAAGCTTTCTTT. The chain has TRBV5-1 and TRBJ1-1, with D tentatively TRBD1 (5 bases). The CDR3 consists of 13 residues. CDR1 SGHRS and CDR2 YFSETQ come from the germline V gene. Trimming left V 2 bases short and J 6 bases short, with 11 bases between.

This clonotype was seen many times. V is TRBV29-1 and J is TRBJ1-2; 10 nucleotides match TRBD1. V was pared by 0 bases and J by 2 bases, with 9 bases of the junction left unmatched. Germline-derived CDR1 and CDR2 are SQVTM and ANQGSEA. The CDR3 is 17 amino acids. CDR3 amino acids: CSVEDHRRTGGNYGYTF. As DNA, the CDR3 is TGCAGCGTTGAAGACCACCGCCGGACAGGGGGAAACTATGGCTACACCTTC.

The table lists this clonotype with a few counts. This chain connects TRBV20-1 to TRBJ2-2; TRBD2 matches 7 bases. Looked up from germline, CDR1 is DFQATT and CDR2 is SNEGSKA (reference sequence). The V gene end was trimmed by 4 bases and the J gene end by 6 bases; junction bases not matched to a gene: 2. The CDR3 sequence is 12 residues long. The CDR3 sequence: CSAMGGAGELFF. CDR3 sequence (DNA): TGCAGTGCTATGGGAGGGGCCGGGGAGCTGTTTTTT.

This clonotype showed up many times. J is TRBJ2-3 and V is TRBV11-3, with 7 nucleotides matching TRBD2. Trimming took 4 bases from V and 2 from J; bases not matched to a gene: 6. Germline V gene data show CDR1 as SGHNT and CDR2 as YENEEA. The CDR3 sequence is 15 residues long. CDR3 in amino acids: CASSSSGLITDTQYF. The CDR3 DNA is TGTGCCAGCAGCTCATCGGGACTAATCACAGATACGCAGTATTTT.

This clonotype was observed at least ten times. The V call is TRBV5-1, the J call TRBJ1-5; D not resolved. The ends were cut back, 3 bases at V and 2 bases at J, with 12 bases in the middle. This CDR3 has 15 amino acids. From germline, CDR1 is SGHRS and CDR2 YFSETQ. CDR3 protein: CASSSSPGGNQPQHF. Here the CDR3 DNA reads TGCGCCAGCAGCTCTTCCCCCGGGGGCAATCAGCCCCAGCATTTT. Using reference TRBV5-1 and TRBJ1-5 for the parts outside the CDR3, the full variable domain is KAGVTQTPRYLIKTRGQQVTLSCSPISGHRSVSWYQQTPGQGLQFLFEYFSETQRNKGNFPGRFSGRQFSNSRSEMNVSTLELGDSALYLCASSSSPGGNQPQHFGDGTRLSIL.

The chain employs TRBV19 and TRBJ1-5, with D possibly matching TRBD1 (5 bases). This CDR3 is 16 amino acids long. Trimming removed 5 bases from V and 0 bases from J, with 14 bases in between. Germline V gives CDR1 LNHDA, CDR2 SQIVND (reference sequence). CDR3 region: CASSQVGAYSNQPQHF. CDR3 sequence (DNA): TGTGCCAGTAGTCAAGTTGGGGCGTATAGCAATCAGCCCCAGCATTTT.

This clonotype has ten or more counts. V is TRBV2 and J is TRBJ2-1, with D possibly being TRBD1 or TRBD2 (7 bases each). Trimming removed 10 bases from V and 8 bases from J, with 27 bases in between. Germline CDR1 and CDR2: SNHLY and FYNNEI. The CDR3 totals 16 residues. The CDR3 loop reads CAISPSRGGLRHEQFF. The CDR3 nucleotides read TGTGCCATCTCCCCATCCAGGGGGGGCCTAAGGCATGAGCAGTTCTTC.

This rearrangement joins TRBV20-1 to TRBJ2-5; 11 bases map to TRBD2. From germline, CDR1 is DFQATT and CDR2 SNEGSKA (reference sequence). CDR3 size: 16 residues. J lost 2 bases, V lost 0 bases, and 5 bases had no gene match. In nucleotides, the CDR3 is TGCAGTGCTAGAGATGGGACTAGCGGAACTCAAGAGACCCAGTACTTC. Amino acids: CSARDGTSGTQETQYF.

The chain has TRBV13 and TRBJ2-4; the D is unclear. Germline-derived CDR1 and CDR2 are PRHDT and FYEKMQ (reference sequence). This CDR3 contains 14 residues. The V gene lost 0 bases and the J gene lost 9 bases, with 12 bases spanning the gap. The CDR3 DNA reads as TGTGCCAGCAGCTTAGGCTCGTCCGGTAGCATTCAGTACTTC. Translated: CASSLGSSGSIQYF.

This clonotype was found many times. The chain employs TRBV6-1 and TRBJ2-3; TRBD2 matches at 10 bases. V shed 4 bases and J 3 bases; nucleotides not matched to a gene: 7. The CDR3 covers 16 residues. Germline-derived CDR1 and CDR2 are MNHNS and SASEGT. The CDR3: CASSARGAGGTDTQYF. CDR3 in DNA: TGTGCCAGCAGTGCCCGAGGAGCGGGAGGGACAGATACGCAGTATTTT.

This clonotype was observed many times. This chain joins TRBV10-3 and TRBJ2-5; tentatively, D is TRBD1 (5 bases). The CDR3 loop spans 15 amino acids. Trimming removed 4 bases at V and 4 bases at J, with 16 bases between. Looked up from germline, CDR1 is ENHRY and CDR2 is SYGVKD. The CDR3 sequence: CAISVRGQGPETQYF. CDR3 nucleotides: TGTGCCATCAGTGTTAGAGGACAAGGGCCAGAGACCCAGTACTTC.

The rearrangement uses TRBV5-5 and TRBJ1-4; 10 nucleotides agree with TRBD1. Trimming cost V 4 bases and J 0 bases; bases outside gene matches: 6. Germline V gives CDR1 SGHKS, CDR2 YYEKEE (reference sequence). The CDR3 consists of 17 residues. The CDR3 sequence is CASSETGGASTNEKLFF. For the CDR3, the DNA is TGTGCCAGCAGCGAGACAGGGGGCGCATCAACTAATGAAAAACTGTTTTTT.

This rearrangement joins TRBV5-5 to TRBJ2-4, with 9 bases identical to TRBD2. Unmatched junction bases numbered 6, after V lost 0 bases and J lost 5 bases. Germline CDR1 reads SGHKS; CDR2 reads YYEKEE (reference sequence). The CDR3 is made up of 16 amino acids. The CDR3 DNA follows: TGTGCCAGCAGCTTGGCTTCTAGCGGGACCCAAAACATTCAGTACTTC. Translation: CASSLASSGTQNIQYF.

Comment on this clonotype: The junction departs from germline at one end; a sequencing error may be responsible. The chain combines TRBV5-8 with TRBJ2-7, with a possible D match to TRBD1 (6 bases). The CDR3 consists of 15 residues. Germline V lookup: CDR1 SGHTS, CDR2 YDEGEE. CDR3 sequence: CASSLTAGETYEQYF. In DNA form, the CDR3 reads TGCGCCAGCAGCTTGACGGCAGGGGAAACCTACGAGCAGTACTTC.

The rearrangement links TRBV5-1 to TRBJ2-3; TRBD2 aligns across 12 bases. This CDR3 comprises 15 residues. Looked up from germline, CDR1 is SGHRS and CDR2 is YFSETQ. Germline trimming cut 5 bases from V and 4 bases from J; bases unmatched to any gene: 5. The CDR3 nucleotides read TGCGCCAGCAGTCTGACTAGCGGGGGATCAGATACGCAGTATTTT. Protein: CASSLTSGGSDTQYF.

This clonotype was picked up many times. V and J are TRBV7-9 and TRBJ2-3; D is unclear. The V and J ends lost 6 bases and 10 bases respectively, with 8 bases between them. The CDR3 is made up of 10 amino acids. Germline assignment: CDR1 SEHNR and CDR2 FQNEAQ (reference sequence). This chain's CDR3 is CASSGEAQYF. CDR3 in DNA: TGTGCCAGCAGTGGTGAGGCGCAGTATTTT.

V is TRBV19 and J is TRBJ2-5; 9 bases map to TRBD1. Germline V CDR1 and CDR2: LNHDA, SQIVND (reference sequence). CDR3 length equals 16 residues. J lost 2 bases, V lost 1 base, and 5 bases had no gene match. The CDR3 DNA follows: TGTGCCAGTAGTATAGGTGGGACAGGGATTCAAGAGACCCAGTACTTC. Translated, it gives CASSIGGTGIQETQYF.

The chain uses TRBV29-1 and TRBJ1-6, with D possibly matching TRBD1 (6 bases). Germline V gives CDR1 SQVTM, CDR2 ANQGSEA. V lost 4 bases to trimming and J lost 7 bases, with 11 bases between them. The length of the CDR3 is 13 residues. CDR3 nucleotides: TGCAGCGTTGGTGACGGGGGCAATTCACCCCTCCACTTT. Residues: CSVGDGGNSPLHF.